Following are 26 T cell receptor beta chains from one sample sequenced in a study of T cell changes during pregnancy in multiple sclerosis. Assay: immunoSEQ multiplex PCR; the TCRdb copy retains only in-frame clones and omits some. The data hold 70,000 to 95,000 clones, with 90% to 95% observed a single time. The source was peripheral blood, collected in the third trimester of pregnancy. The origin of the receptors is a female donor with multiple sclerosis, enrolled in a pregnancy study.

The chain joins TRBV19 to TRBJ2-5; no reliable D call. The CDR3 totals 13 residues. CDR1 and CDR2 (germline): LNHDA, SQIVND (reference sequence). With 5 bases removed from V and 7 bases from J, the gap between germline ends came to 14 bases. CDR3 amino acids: CASSVRYLGTQYF. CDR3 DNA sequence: TGTGCCAGTAGTGTGAGGTACCTGGGGACCCAGTACTTC.

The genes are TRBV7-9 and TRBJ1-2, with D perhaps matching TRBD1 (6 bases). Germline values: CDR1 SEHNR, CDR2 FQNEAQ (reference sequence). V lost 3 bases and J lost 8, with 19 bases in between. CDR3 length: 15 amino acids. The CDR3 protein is CASSLGRGQMSGYTF. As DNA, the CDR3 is TGTGCCAGCAGCTTGGGGCGGGGGCAAATGTCGGGCTACACCTTC.

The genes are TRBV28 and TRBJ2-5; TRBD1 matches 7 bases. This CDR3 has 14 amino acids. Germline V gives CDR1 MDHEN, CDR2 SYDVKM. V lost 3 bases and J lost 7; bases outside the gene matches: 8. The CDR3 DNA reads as TGTGCCAGCAGTTTTCGGGACAGAATGGGGACCCAGTACTTC. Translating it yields CASSFRDRMGTQYF.

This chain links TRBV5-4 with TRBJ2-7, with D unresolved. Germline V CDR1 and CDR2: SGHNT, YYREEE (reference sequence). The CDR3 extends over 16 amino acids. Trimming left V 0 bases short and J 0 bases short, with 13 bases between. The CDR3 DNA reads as TGTGCCAGCAGCTTGGATAACCGAAGGAGCTCCTACGAGCAGTACTTC. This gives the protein CASSLDNRRSSYEQYF.

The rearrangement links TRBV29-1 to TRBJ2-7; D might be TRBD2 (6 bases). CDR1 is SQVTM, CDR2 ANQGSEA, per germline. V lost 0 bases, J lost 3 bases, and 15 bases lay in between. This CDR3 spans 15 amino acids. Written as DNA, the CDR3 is TGCAGCGTTGAAGACGAGGCCTGGGGACTCTACGAGCAGTACTTC. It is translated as CSVEDEAWGLYEQYF.

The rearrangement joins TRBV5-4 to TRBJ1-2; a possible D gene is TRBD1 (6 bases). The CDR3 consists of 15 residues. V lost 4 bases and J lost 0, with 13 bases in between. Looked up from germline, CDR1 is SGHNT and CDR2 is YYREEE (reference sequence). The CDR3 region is CASSPQGTPNYGYTF. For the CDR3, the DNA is TGTGCCAGCAGCCCACAGGGAACGCCTAACTATGGCTACACCTTC.

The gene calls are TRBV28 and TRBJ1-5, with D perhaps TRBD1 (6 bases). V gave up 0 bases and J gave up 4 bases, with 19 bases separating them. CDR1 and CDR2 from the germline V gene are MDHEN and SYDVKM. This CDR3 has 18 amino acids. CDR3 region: CASSLWALWGRGNQPQHF. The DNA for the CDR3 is TGTGCCAGCAGTTTATGGGCTCTCTGGGGGCGAGGGAATCAGCCCCAGCATTTT.

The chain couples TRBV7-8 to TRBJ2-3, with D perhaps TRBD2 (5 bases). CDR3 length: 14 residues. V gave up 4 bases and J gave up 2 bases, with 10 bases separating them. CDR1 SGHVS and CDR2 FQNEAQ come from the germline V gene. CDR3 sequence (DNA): TGTGCCAGCAGCTGGACTGAAACCACAGATACGCAGTATTTT. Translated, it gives CASSWTETTDTQYF.

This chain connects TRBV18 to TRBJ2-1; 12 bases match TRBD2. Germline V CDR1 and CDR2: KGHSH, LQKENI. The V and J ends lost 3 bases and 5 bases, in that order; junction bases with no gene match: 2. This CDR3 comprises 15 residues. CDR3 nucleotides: TGTGCCAGCTCACCGACTAGCGGGAGAAACAATGAGCAGTTCTTC. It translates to CASSPTSGRNNEQFF.

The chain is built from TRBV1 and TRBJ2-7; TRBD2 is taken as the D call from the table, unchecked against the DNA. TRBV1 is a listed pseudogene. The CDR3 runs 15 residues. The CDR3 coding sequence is TGCACCAGCAGCCAAGGGAGTCCGAGCTCCTACGAGCAGTACTTC. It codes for CTSSQGSPSSYEQYF.

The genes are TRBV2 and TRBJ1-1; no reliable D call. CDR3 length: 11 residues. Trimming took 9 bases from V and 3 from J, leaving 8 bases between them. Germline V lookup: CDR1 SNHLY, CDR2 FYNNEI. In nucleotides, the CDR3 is TGTGCCAGGAGCCAGGACACTGAAGCTTTCTTT. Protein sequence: CARSQDTEAFF.

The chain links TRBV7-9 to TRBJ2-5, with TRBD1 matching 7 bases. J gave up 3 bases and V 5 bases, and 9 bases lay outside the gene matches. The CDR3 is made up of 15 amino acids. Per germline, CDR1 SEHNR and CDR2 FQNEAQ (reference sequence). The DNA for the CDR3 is TGTGCCAGCAGCCGCCGACAGGGTCGTGAAGAGACCCAGTACTTC. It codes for CASSRRQGREETQYF.

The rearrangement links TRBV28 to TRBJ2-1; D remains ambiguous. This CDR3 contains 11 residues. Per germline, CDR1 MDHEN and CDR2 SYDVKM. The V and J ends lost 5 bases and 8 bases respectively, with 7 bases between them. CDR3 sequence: CASSTTHEQFF. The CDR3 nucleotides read TGTGCCAGCAGTACTACCCATGAGCAGTTCTTC.

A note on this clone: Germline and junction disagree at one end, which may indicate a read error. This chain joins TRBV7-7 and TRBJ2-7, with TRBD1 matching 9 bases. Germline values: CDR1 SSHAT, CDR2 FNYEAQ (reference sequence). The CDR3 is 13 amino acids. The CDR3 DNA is TGTGCTAGCAGCTGGGGACAGGGCGGCGAGCAGTACTTC. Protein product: CASSWGQGGEQYF.

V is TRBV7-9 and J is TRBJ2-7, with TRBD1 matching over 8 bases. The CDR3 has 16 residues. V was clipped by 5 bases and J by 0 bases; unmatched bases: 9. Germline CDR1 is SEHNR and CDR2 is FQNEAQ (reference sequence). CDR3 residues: CASSNGQGRSSYEQYF. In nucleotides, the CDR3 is TGTGCCAGCAGCAACGGACAGGGTCGGAGCTCCTACGAGCAGTACTTC.

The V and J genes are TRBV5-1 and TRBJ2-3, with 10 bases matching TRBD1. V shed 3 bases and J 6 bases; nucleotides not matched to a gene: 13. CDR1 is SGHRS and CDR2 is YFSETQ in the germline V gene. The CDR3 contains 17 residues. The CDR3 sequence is CASSSGTGVLSPDTQYF. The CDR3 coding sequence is TGCGCCAGCAGCTCCGGGACAGGGGTCCTATCGCCCGATACGCAGTATTTT.

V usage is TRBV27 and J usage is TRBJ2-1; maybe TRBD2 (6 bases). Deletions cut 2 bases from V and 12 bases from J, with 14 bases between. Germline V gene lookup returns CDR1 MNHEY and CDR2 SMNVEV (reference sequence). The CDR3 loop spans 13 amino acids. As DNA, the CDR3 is TGTGCCAGCAGTTTACGATGGGACTCCTCGCAGTTCTTC. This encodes CASSLRWDSSQFF.

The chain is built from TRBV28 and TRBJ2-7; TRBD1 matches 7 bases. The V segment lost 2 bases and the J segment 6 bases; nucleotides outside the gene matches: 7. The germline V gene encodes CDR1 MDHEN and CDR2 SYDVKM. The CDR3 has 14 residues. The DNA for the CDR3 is TGTGCCAGCAGTTTAGACAGGGTCCTTGGCGAGCAGTACTTC. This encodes CASSLDRVLGEQYF.

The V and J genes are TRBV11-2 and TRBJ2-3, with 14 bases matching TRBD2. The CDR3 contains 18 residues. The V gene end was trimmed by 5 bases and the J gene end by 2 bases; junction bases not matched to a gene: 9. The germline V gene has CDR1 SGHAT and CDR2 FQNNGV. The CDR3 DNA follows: TGTGCCAGCAGCCCGCGGGGGACTAGCGGGAGAAACACAGATACGCAGTATTTT. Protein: CASSPRGTSGRNTDTQYF.

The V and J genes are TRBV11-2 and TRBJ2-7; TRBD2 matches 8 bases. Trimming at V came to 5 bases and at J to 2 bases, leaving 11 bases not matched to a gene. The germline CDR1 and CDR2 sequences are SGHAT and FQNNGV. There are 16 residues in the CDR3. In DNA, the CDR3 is TGTGCCAGCAGCCCGGGGCTAGCGGGTCGCGCCTACGAGCAGTACTTC. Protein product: CASSPGLAGRAYEQYF.

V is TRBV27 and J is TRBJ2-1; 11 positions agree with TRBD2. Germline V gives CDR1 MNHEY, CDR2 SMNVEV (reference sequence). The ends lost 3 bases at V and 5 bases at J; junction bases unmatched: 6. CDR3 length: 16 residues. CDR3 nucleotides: TGTGCCAGCAGTTTTCTAGCGGGAGGAGGGGACAATGAGCAGTTCTTC. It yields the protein CASSFLAGGGDNEQFF.

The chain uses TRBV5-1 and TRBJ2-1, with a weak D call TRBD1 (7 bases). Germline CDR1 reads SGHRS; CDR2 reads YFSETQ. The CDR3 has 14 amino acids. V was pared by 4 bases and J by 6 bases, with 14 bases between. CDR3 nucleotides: TGCGCCAGCAGCCGCGGGGACAGCCCCAATGAGCAGTTCTTC. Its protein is CASSRGDSPNEQFF. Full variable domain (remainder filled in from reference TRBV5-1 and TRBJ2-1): KAGVTQTPRYLIKTRGQQVTLSCSPISGHRSVSWYQQTPGQGLQFLFEYFSETQRNKGNFPGRFSGRQFSNSRSEMNVSTLELGDSALYLCASSRGDSPNEQFFGPGTRLTVL.

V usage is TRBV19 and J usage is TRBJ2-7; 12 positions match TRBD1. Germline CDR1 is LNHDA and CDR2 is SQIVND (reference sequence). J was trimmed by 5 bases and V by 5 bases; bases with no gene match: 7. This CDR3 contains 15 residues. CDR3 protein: CASSGTGTGGNEQYF. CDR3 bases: TGTGCCAGTAGTGGAACCGGGACAGGGGGCAACGAGCAGTACTTC.

The CDR3 sequence: CASSPPYDRSHEQFF. CDR3 coding DNA: TGTGCCAGCTCACCACCCTATGACAGGTCCCATGAGCAGTTCTTC. The rearrangement uses TRBV18 and TRBJ2-1; a weak D match, TRBD1 (6 bases). Germline values: CDR1 KGHSH, CDR2 LQKENI. Deletions cut 0 bases from V and 8 bases from J, with 14 bases between. This CDR3 contains 15 residues. The entire variable domain, with the rest obtained from reference TRBV18 and TRBJ2-1, is as follows: NAGVMQNPRHLVRRRGQEARLRCSPMKGHSHVYWYRQLPEEGLKFMVYLQKENIIDESGMPKERFSAEFPKEGPSILRIQQVVRGDSAAYFCASSPPYDRSHEQFFGPGTRLTVL.

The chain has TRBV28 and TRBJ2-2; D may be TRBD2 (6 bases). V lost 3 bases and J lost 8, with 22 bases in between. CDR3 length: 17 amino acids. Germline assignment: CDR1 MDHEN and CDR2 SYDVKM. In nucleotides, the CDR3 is TGTGCCAGCAGTTTTCGCCGGGGGTTGGCCTTCAAGGGGGAGCTGTTTTTT. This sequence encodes CASSFRRGLAFKGELFF.

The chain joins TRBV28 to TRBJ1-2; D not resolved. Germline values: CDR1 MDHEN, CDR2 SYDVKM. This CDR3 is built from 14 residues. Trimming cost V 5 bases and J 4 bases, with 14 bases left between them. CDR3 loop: CASSLTSPGYGYTF. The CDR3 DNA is TGTGCCAGCAGTCTCACAAGCCCGGGCTATGGCTACACCTTC.